This record concerns one T cell receptor (beta chain) sequence. This sample was taken from a study of beta chain features in type 1 diabetes. The study reverse transcribed the entire isolated RNA, so it sequenced expressed TCRB transcripts. Here immunoSEQ multiplex PCR was the method, and the copy in TCRdb shows in-frame clones only, minus some. This table holds about 350,000 clones, roughly a fifth found once. Germline CDR1 SGDLS, CDR2 YYNGEE. The CDR3 extends over 13 amino acids. Between the trimmed V and J ends, which lost 5 bases and 6 bases, there was a span of 11 bases. The TCR comes from a woman aged 18-29 years in good health. The sample taken for sequencing was naive CD4+ T cells from blood. V usage is TRBV9 and J usage is TRBJ2-2; D possibly corresponds to TRBD2 (6 bases). This CDR3 reads CASRGGGAGELFF. The CDR3 nucleotides are TGTGCCAGCAGGGGTGGAGGGGCCGGGGAGCTGTTTTTT.